This T cell receptor (beta chain) is from a study of T cell responses to AZD1222 COVID-19 vaccine. Libraries were prepared by immunoSEQ multiplex PCR; TCRdb keeps only in-frame clonotypes and omits some of them. The table lists about 84,000 clones, roughly 87% of them singletons. Findings and caveats of the study: Increased Spike-specific TCR breadth and depth were observed after two AZD1222 doses.

Points on this clone: Antigen: not known.

Germline assignment: CDR1 SGHNT and CDR2 YYREEE (reference sequence). This CDR3 contains 14 residues. Trimming stripped 3 bases from V and 4 bases from J, with 10 bases between. The V gene is TRBV5-4, the J gene TRBJ2-2, with a tentative D call TRBD1 (6 bases). The input for sequencing was peripheral blood, taken on day 0 of AZD1222 vaccination. This TCR was sampled from an adult in good health. The CDR3 spells CASSSQGFTGELFF. The CDR3 nucleotides are TGTGCCAGCAGCTCTCAGGGGTTCACCGGGGAGCTGTTTTTT.